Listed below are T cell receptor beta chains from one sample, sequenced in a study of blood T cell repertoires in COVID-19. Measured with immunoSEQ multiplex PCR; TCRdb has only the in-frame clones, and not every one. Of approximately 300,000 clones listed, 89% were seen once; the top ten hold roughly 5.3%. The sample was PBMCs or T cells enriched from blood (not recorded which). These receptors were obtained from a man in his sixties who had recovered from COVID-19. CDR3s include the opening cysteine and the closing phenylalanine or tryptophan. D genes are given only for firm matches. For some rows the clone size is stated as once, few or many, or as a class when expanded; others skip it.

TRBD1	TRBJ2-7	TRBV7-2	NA	CASSALLLGQNPYEQYF	TGTGCCAGCAGCGCCCTCCTTCTGGGACAGAATCCCTACGAGCAGTACTTC
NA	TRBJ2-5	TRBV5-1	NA	CASSFQDSAETQYF	TGCGCCAGCAGTTTTCAAGACAGCGCCGAGACCCAGTACTTC
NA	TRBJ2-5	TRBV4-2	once	CASSQDDGRETQYF	TGTGCCAGCAGCCAAGATGACGGGAGAGAGACCCAGTACTTC
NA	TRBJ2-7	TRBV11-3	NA	CASSLGGGGTYEQYF	TGTGCCAGCAGCCTAGGAGGCGGCGGCACCTACGAGCAGTACTTC
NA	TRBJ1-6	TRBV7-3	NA	CASSLPNSPLHF	TGTGCCAGCAGCTTACCAAATTCACCCCTCCACTTT
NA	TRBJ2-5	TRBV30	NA	CAWKSGVGQETQYF	TGTGCCTGGAAATCAGGGGTAGGGCAAGAGACCCAGTACTTC
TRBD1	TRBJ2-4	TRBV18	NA	CASSYQGATKNIQYF	TGTGCCAGCTCATATCAGGGGGCGACCAAAAACATTCAGTACTTC
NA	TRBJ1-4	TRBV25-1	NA	CASSEGWQVDEKLFF	TGTGCCAGCAGTGAAGGCTGGCAGGTAGATGAAAAACTGTTTTTT
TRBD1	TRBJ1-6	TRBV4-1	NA	CASSQPTGGNSPLHF	TGCGCCAGCAGCCAGCCGACAGGGGGAAATTCACCCCTCCACTTT
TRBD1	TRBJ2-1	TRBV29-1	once	CSVDQGTVHNEQFF	TGCAGCGTTGATCAAGGGACAGTACACAATGAGCAGTTCTTC
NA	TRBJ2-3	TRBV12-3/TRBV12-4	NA	CASTRGGTDTQYF	TGTGCCAGCACGAGGGGGGGGACAGATACGCAGTATTTT
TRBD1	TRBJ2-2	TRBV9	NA	CASSVRSDRGNTGELFF	TGTGCCAGCAGCGTACGGTCGGACAGGGGGAACACCGGGGAGCTGTTTTTT
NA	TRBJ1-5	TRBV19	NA	CASSYLRQPQHF	TGTGCCAGTAGTTATTTGCGCCAGCCCCAGCATTTT
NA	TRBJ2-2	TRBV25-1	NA	CASSSVKSRVSPGELFF	TGTGCCAGCAGCTCAGTTAAATCCAGGGTTTCCCCCGGGGAGCTGTTTTTT
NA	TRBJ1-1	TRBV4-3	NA	CASIQIYPGGIEAFF	TGCGCCAGCATCCAGATATATCCGGGGGGCATCGAAGCTTTCTTT
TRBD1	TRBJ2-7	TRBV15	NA	CATSRGQRSSYEQYF	TGTGCCACCAGCAGGGGACAGAGAAGCTCCTACGAGCAGTACTTC
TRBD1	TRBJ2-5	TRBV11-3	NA	CASSLGGQPQETQYF	TGTGCCAGCAGCTTAGGGGGACAGCCCCAAGAGACCCAGTACTTC
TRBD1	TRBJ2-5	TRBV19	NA	CASRSRGQGGETQYF	TGTGCCAGTAGGTCCCGAGGACAGGGAGGAGAGACCCAGTACTTC
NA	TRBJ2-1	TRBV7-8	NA	CASSLGSEYNEQFF	TGTGCCAGCAGCTTAGGGTCTGAGTACAATGAGCAGTTCTTC